The subject of this entry is one T cell receptor beta chain. This clone was seen once. Its antigen remains unidentified. Qualities for individual bases were not recorded, and no much larger clone is one base off. Trimming at the junction amounts to 6 bases on V and 6 bases on J, and the germline ends lie 15 bases apart. The CDR3 runs 13 amino acids, cysteine and phenylalanine included. The retained sequence is limited to the CDR3, 39 bases, with the frame set at the first base. The CDR1 and CDR2 encoded by the germline V gene are SGHDN and FVKESK. The data were obtained in a study of T cells in narcolepsy (dated by TCRdb to the late 2010s). Turning to the overall study: Patients with narcolepsy type 1 or type 2 (NT1, NT2) and healthy control donors were enrolled in the study. Autoreactive T cells targeting hypocretin neuron self-antigens (hypocretin, TRIB2) were sought in narcolepsy patients, and TCR Vbeta sequencing was used to track clonotypes in blood and CSF.

For TCR Vbeta sequencing, memory CD4+ T cells were sorted ex vivo from the peripheral blood of narcolepsy patients and healthy controls. What the authors observed across the whole study: Numbers of sequenced blood memory CD4+ clonotypes were comparable, averaging around 42,000 in patients and approximately 34,000 in controls. According to the report, autoreactive clonotypes were detected serially in the blood of the same patients and of different patients, but not in healthy controls. In plots comparing CSF and blood CD4+ T cell clonotypes from the same patient, HCRT-specific and TRIB2-specific autoreactive clonotypes were highlighted. Some blood memory CD4+ repertoires from patients and controls contained no sequences matching autoreactive T cell clones.

Receptor amplification or capture employed the immunoSEQ multiplex PCR assay. The table comes from immuneACCESS by way of TCRdb, which keeps in-frame sequences with V and J called. Part of the clones is missing from these tables; in studies checked, under half for an unresolved V gene and the rest for unknown reasons. The sample profile shows 27,000 or so clones; about four fifths of them were found once. The top ten clonotypes cover 3% to 3.5% of the sample. This sequence originates from a human donor with narcolepsy. The chain is assembled from TRBV14 and TRBJ2-7; matching of 6 bases hints at TRBD1 as the D gene. The sequenced sample consisted of CD45RA- memory CD4+ T cells from PBMCs. The cell subset or site label here, explained by the study, means: memory T cells sorted ex vivo from peripheral blood. The bases are TGTGCCAGCAGTGTCAGGTTGGGGGCCGAGCAGTACTTC. The translation is CASSVRLGAEQYF.